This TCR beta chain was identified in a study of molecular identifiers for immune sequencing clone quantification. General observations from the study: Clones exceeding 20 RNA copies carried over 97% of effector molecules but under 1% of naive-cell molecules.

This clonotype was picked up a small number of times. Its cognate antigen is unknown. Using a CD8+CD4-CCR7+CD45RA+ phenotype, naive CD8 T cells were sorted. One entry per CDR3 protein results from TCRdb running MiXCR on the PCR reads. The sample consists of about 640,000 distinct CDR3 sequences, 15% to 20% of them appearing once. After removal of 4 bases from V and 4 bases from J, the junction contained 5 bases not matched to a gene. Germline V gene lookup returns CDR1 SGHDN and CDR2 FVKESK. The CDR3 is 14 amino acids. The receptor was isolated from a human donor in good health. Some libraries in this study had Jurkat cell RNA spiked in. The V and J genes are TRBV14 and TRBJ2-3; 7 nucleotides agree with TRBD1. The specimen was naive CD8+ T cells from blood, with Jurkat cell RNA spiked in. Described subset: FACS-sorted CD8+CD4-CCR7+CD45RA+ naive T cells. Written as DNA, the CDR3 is TGTGCCAGCAGCCGCTACAGGGGTGCAGATACGCAGTATTTT. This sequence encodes CASSRYRGADTQYF.